The 30 T cell receptor beta chains below were found in one sample sequenced in a study of cytomegalovirus exposure and HLA in healthy donors. Primers for the PCR totalled 60 Vbeta and 13 Jbeta. Clones were sequenced by immunoSEQ multiplex PCR, and TCRdb holds only the in-frame ones, with some missing. Among approximately 160,000 clones, 77% were seen once, and the ten largest hold 2.6%. Sequencing input: PBMCs. The receptors stem from a woman aged 40-49 years in good health and CMV-seropositive.

The chain is built from TRBV19 and TRBJ2-7; 7 nucleotides match TRBD1. V trimming: 6 bases; J trimming: 0 bases; junction bases outside the gene matches: 2. CDR1 is LNHDA and CDR2 is SQIVND in the germline V gene (reference sequence). The CDR3 has 13 amino acids. CDR3 coding DNA: TGTGCCAGTAGCGGGACAGCCTCCTACGAGCAGTACTTC. Encoded protein: CASSGTASYEQYF.

The genes are TRBV6-1 and TRBJ1-5, with 8 bases fitting TRBD1. The trim removed 6 bases at V and 1 base at J, leaving 2 bases unmatched. CDR1 MNHNS and CDR2 SASEGT come from the germline V gene. The CDR3 runs 14 residues. The CDR3 is CASRTGASNQPQHF. The CDR3 DNA reads as TGTGCCAGCAGGACAGGGGCCAGCAATCAGCCCCAGCATTTT.

This clone was picked up a small number of times. The J gene is TRBJ1-6, the V gene TRBV7-9; D uncertain. V dropped 3 bases and J dropped 5 bases, with 8 bases sitting between them. CDR1 and CDR2 from the germline V gene are SEHNR and FQNEAQ (reference sequence). The CDR3 sequence is 14 residues long. CDR3 coding DNA: TGTGCCAGCAGCTTGGTGAGCCATAATTCACCCCTCCACTTT. Protein: CASSLVSHNSPLHF.

This rearrangement joins TRBV7-2 to TRBJ2-5; 9 bases agree with TRBD2. The germline V gene encodes CDR1 SGHTA and CDR2 FQGNSA. The CDR3 consists of 15 residues. After removal of 3 bases from V and 4 bases from J, the junction contained 6 bases not matched to a gene. The CDR3 loop reads CASSFAGGYLETQYF. In DNA, the CDR3 is TGTGCCAGCAGCTTTGCGGGGGGGTACTTAGAGACCCAGTACTTC.

The chain carries TRBV5-6 and TRBJ1-4, with D hard to call. Trimming took 2 bases from V and 3 from J, leaving 8 bases between them. The CDR3 is made up of 14 amino acids. Germline CDR1 is SGHDT and CDR2 is YYEEEE. CDR3 sequence (DNA): TGTGCCAGCAGCTTATGGGGAGCTAATGAAAAACTGTTTTTT. Translating gives CASSLWGANEKLFF. Full variable domain (outside the CDR3, taken from reference TRBV5-6 and TRBJ1-4): DAGVTQSPTHLIKTRGQQVTLRCSPKSGHDTVSWYQQALGQGPQFIFQYYEEEERQRGNFPDRFSGHQFPNYSSELNVNALLLGDSALYLCASSLWGANEKLFFGSGTQLSVL.

The V call is TRBV2, the J call TRBJ1-2; D may be TRBD1 (6 bases). Germline CDR1 reads SNHLY; CDR2 reads FYNNEI. CDR3 size: 12 residues. The V end lost 11 bases, the J end lost 5 bases, and 15 bases lay between the germline ends. This CDR3 reads CASQRQGYGYTF. DNA of the CDR3: TGTGCCTCTCAAAGGCAGGGGTATGGCTACACCTTC.

This sequence joins TRBV11-2 and TRBJ1-1; TRBD1 matches at 7 bases. This CDR3 comprises 17 residues. J lost 4 bases, V lost 0 bases, and 11 bases had no gene match. Germline V gives CDR1 SGHAT, CDR2 FQNNGV. The CDR3 DNA reads TGTGCCAGCAGCTTAGATCCTAACAGGGGAATGGTCACTGAAGCTTTCTTT. Translating gives CASSLDPNRGMVTEAFF.

The table lists this clone with a few counts. The gene calls are TRBV6-1 and TRBJ2-3; a possible D gene is TRBD2 (6 bases). With 5 bases removed from V and 6 bases from J, the gap between germline ends came to 21 bases. Looked up from germline, CDR1 is MNHNS and CDR2 is SASEGT. CDR3 size: 16 residues. Here the CDR3 reads CASSKGLTSPQDTQYF. CDR3 DNA sequence: TGTGCCAGCAGTAAAGGACTAACATCTCCACAGGATACGCAGTATTTT.

V usage is TRBV11-2 and J usage is TRBJ1-2, with 9 bases that match TRBD1. The CDR3 is 16 amino acids. Germline V CDR1 and CDR2: SGHAT, FQNNGV. V lost 6 bases and J lost 4; bases outside the gene matches: 12. In DNA form, the CDR3 reads TGTGCCAGCAGACCCGGGACAGGGCGTATTTTCTATGGCTACACCTTC. It yields the protein CASRPGTGRIFYGYTF.

This clone has only a few counts. The gene calls are TRBV6-6 and TRBJ2-5, with TRBD2 as a possible D gene (7 bases). CDR1 MNHNY and CDR2 SVGAGI come from the germline V gene (reference sequence). V was trimmed by 0 bases and J by 2 bases, leaving 13 bases between them. The CDR3 loop spans 16 amino acids. CDR3 loop: CASSYSSRGGQETQYF. CDR3 nucleotides: TGTGCCAGCAGTTACTCGAGCAGGGGAGGGCAAGAGACCCAGTACTTC.

The chain recombines TRBV5-4 with TRBJ2-7; 7 positions match TRBD2. V dropped 3 bases and J dropped 5; count of bases not matched to a gene: 5. Germline V gene data show CDR1 as SGHNT and CDR2 as YYREEE (reference sequence). This CDR3 is built from 13 residues. The CDR3 region has the DNA TGTGCCAGCAGCTCTCAGGGAGGGGACGAGCAGTACTTC. Amino acids: CASSSQGGDEQYF.

The rearrangement joins TRBV7-2 to TRBJ2-3, with 11 bases aligning to TRBD2. From germline, CDR1 is SGHTA and CDR2 FQGNSA. The CDR3 covers 16 residues. Unmatched junction bases numbered 8, after V lost 5 bases and J lost 4 bases. The CDR3 reads CASSRSGGAYADTQYF. In DNA, the CDR3 is TGTGCCAGCAGCCGTAGCGGGGGGGCCTACGCAGATACGCAGTATTTT.

In its sample, this clone was seen once. The V gene is TRBV18, the J gene TRBJ1-2; no firm D call. V lost 3 bases and J 0 bases, leaving 11 bases between the germline ends. Germline V gives CDR1 KGHSH, CDR2 LQKENI. CDR3 length: 15 amino acids. CDR3 sequence: CASSPLSETNYGYTF. The DNA for the CDR3 is TGTGCCAGCTCACCCTTATCAGAAACTAACTATGGCTACACCTTC.

The chain has TRBV11-2 and TRBJ2-7; weak D call: TRBD1 (6 bases). With 6 bases removed from V and 5 bases from J, the gap between germline ends came to 11 bases. Looked up from germline, CDR1 is SGHAT and CDR2 is FQNNGV. The CDR3 is 12 residues long. The CDR3 DNA is TGTGCCAGCAGTTCAGGGGCGGACGAGCAGTACTTC. This encodes CASSSGADEQYF.

This sequence joins TRBV19 and TRBJ2-2; the D gene is possibly TRBD2 (5 bases). V was shortened by 7 bases and J by 3 bases, with 9 bases between the two germline ends. Germline-derived CDR1 and CDR2 are LNHDA and SQIVND (reference sequence). The CDR3 consists of 13 residues. In nucleotides, the CDR3 is TGTGCCAGTACCTTGAGGGACACCGGGGAGCTGTTTTTT. Its translation: CASTLRDTGELFF.

This clone has just one count. This chain uses TRBV5-1 with TRBJ2-2; 10 positions match TRBD1. This CDR3 comprises 15 residues. After removal of 3 bases from V and 4 bases from J, the junction contained 3 bases not matched to a gene. CDR1 and CDR2 from the germline V gene are SGHRS and YFSETQ. The CDR3 bases are TGCGCCAGCAGCTCGGGACAGGGGAGCACCGGGGAGCTGTTTTTT. This sequence encodes CASSSGQGSTGELFF.

The chain uses TRBV6-5 and TRBJ2-7; a weak D match, TRBD1 (6 bases). The V end lost 6 bases, the J end lost 3 bases, and 18 bases lay between the germline ends. The CDR3 covers 15 residues. The V gene's germline CDR1 is MNHEY and CDR2 SVGAGI. CDR3 sequence (DNA): TGTGCCAGCAGACTCAACAGGGCCGCTAGCTACGAGCAGTACTTC. Its translation is CASRLNRAASYEQYF.

The chain uses TRBV28 and TRBJ1-1; D is unresolved. The CDR3 is 12 amino acids. Germline V gives CDR1 MDHEN, CDR2 SYDVKM. V lost 5 bases and J 3 bases, leaving 7 bases between the germline ends. For the CDR3, the DNA is TGTGCCAGCAGTGGACTGTACACTGAAGCTTTCTTT. Its protein product is CASSGLYTEAFF.

The chain carries TRBV28 and TRBJ2-5; perhaps TRBD2 as D (6 bases). CDR1 MDHEN and CDR2 SYDVKM come from the germline V gene. V lost 6 bases to trimming and J lost 5 bases, with 13 bases between them. This CDR3 contains 13 residues. The CDR3 spells CASSPGTFETQYF. Written as DNA, the CDR3 is TGTGCCAGCAGCCCCGGGACTTTTGAGACCCAGTACTTC.

Concerning this clone itself: A read error may produce the germline difference seen at one junction end. The rearrangement uses TRBV7-9 and TRBJ2-7, with D hard to call. Germline-derived CDR1 and CDR2 are SEHNR and FQNEAQ (reference sequence). CDR3 size: 11 residues. Written as DNA, the CDR3 is TGTTCCAGCAGCTTACACTACGAGCAGTACTTC. Protein sequence: CSSSLHYEQYF.

The V call is TRBV21-1, the J call TRBJ2-1; the D call in the table, TRBD2, was not verified against the DNA. TRBV21-1 is an annotated pseudogene. The length of the CDR3 is 16 residues. CDR3 DNA sequence: TGTGCCAACAACTTGACCCAGAGCGGGAGGTTCGATGAGCAGTTCTTC. Encoded protein: CANNLTQSGRFDEQFF.

The V call is TRBV7-9, the J call TRBJ1-1, with D perhaps matching TRBD1 (6 bases). The germline V gene has CDR1 SEHNR and CDR2 FQNEAQ (reference sequence). The CDR3 loop spans 15 amino acids. Trimming left V 2 bases short and J 4 bases short, with 14 bases between. CDR3 sequence (DNA): TGTGCCAGCAGCTTACCACAGGGCTATGGCACTGAAGCTTTCTTT. Translation: CASSLPQGYGTEAFF.

This clone was detected only once. V gene TRBV6-1 combines with J gene TRBJ1-5, with 8 bases fitting TRBD1. The CDR3 loop spans 14 amino acids. Germline CDR1 and CDR2: MNHNS and SASEGT. V was clipped by 4 bases and J by 2 bases; unmatched bases: 1. The CDR3 DNA reads TGTGCCAGCAGTGTGGGACAGGGCAATCAGCCCCAGCATTTT. Protein: CASSVGQGNQPQHF.

The CDR3 region is CASSHRGPAGGELFF. The CDR3 nucleotides read TGTGCCAGCAGCCATCGAGGGCCCGCGGGCGGGGAGCTGTTTTTT. This rearrangement joins TRBV7-7 to TRBJ2-2; TRBD2 is a possible D gene (5 bases). In germline, CDR1 is SSHAT, CDR2 FNYEAQ (reference sequence). The V gene lost 5 bases and the J gene lost 7 bases, with 17 bases spanning the gap. The CDR3 is made up of 15 amino acids.

The chain is built from TRBV10-2 and TRBJ1-1, with a weak D call TRBD1 (6 bases). The CDR3 covers 16 residues. Germline CDR1 and CDR2: WSHSY and SAAADI. Trimming took 2 bases from V and 1 from J, leaving 14 bases between them. The CDR3 protein is CASSEAHRTENTEAFF. The DNA for the CDR3 is TGCGCCAGCAGTGAGGCACATCGGACAGAGAACACTGAAGCTTTCTTT.

Remarks on this clone: Germline and junction disagree at one end, which may indicate a read error. The J gene is TRBJ2-5, the V gene TRBV2; maybe TRBD1 (5 bases). The CDR3 extends over 14 amino acids. The germline V gene has CDR1 SNHLY and CDR2 FYNNEI. The DNA of the CDR3 is TGTGCCAGCAGTGAGCTCACAGGACAAGAGGCCCAGTACTTC. This encodes CASSELTGQEAQYF. Combining the CDR3 with reference TRBV2 and TRBJ2-5 gives the whole variable domain EPEVTQTPSHQVTQMGQEVILRCVPISNHLYFYWYRQILGQKVEFLVSFYNNEISEKSEIFDDQFSVERPDGSNFTLKIRSTKLEDSAMYFCASSELTGQEAQYFGPGTRLLVL.

The V call is TRBV19, the J call TRBJ1-1; the D is unclear. The CDR3 is made up of 13 amino acids. Trimming left V 1 base short and J 4 bases short, with 7 bases between. Per the germline V gene, CDR1 is LNHDA and CDR2 is SQIVND (reference sequence). The CDR3 DNA reads TGTGCCAGTAGTATAGGCCCACTCACTGAAGCTTTCTTT. Translated: CASSIGPLTEAFF.

The rearrangement joins TRBV2 to TRBJ2-7, with 7 bases fitting TRBD1. This CDR3 region has 13 residues. CDR1 SNHLY and CDR2 FYNNEI come from the germline V gene. The V gene end was trimmed by 8 bases and the J gene end by 6 bases; junction bases not matched to a gene: 10. The CDR3 sequence is CASSATGYSEQYF. In nucleotides, the CDR3 is TGTGCCAGCTCCGCGACAGGGTACTCCGAGCAGTACTTC.

The genes are TRBV5-1 and TRBJ1-4, with 8 bases that match TRBD1. Per the germline V gene, CDR1 is SGHRS and CDR2 is YFSETQ. After removal of 4 bases from V and 3 bases from J, the junction contained 5 bases not matched to a gene. The CDR3 is 15 amino acids. CDR3 bases: TGCGCCAGCAGCGCCAGGACAGGGCCTAATGAAAAACTGTTTTTT. Encoded protein: CASSARTGPNEKLFF. The full variable domain, its missing parts supplied by reference TRBV5-1 and TRBJ1-4, is KAGVTQTPRYLIKTRGQQVTLSCSPISGHRSVSWYQQTPGQGLQFLFEYFSETQRNKGNFPGRFSGRQFSNSRSEMNVSTLELGDSALYLCASSARTGPNEKLFFGSGTQLSVL.

This rearrangement joins TRBV9 to TRBJ2-7; TRBD1 matches at 8 bases. Germline CDR1 and CDR2: SGDLS and YYNGEE. Unmatched junction bases numbered 2, after V lost 0 bases and J lost 0 bases. The CDR3 has 15 amino acids. The CDR3 loop reads CASSVEGQASYEQYF. Written as DNA, the CDR3 is TGTGCCAGCAGCGTAGAGGGACAGGCCTCCTACGAGCAGTACTTC.